Ten or more counts support the clone carrying this TCR beta chain. Its antigen is currently unknown. The CDR3 sequence is 14 residues long. CDR1 SGHNT and CDR2 YYREEE come from the germline V gene (reference sequence). Between the trimmed V and J ends, which lost 5 bases and 5 bases, there was a span of 17 bases. This specimen belongs to a study of Graves' ophthalmopathy and Graves' hyperthyroidism. Findings of the study overall: Classification of ophthalmopathy versus stable hyperthyroidism by a 13-signature model yielded around 90% sensitivity and 75% to 84% specificity.

For repertoire sequencing, the TCR beta CDR3 regions were amplified from RNA transcripts. HTBI-primed first-round RT-PCR preceded second-round multiplex PCR. TCRdb re-called the multiplex PCR reads through MiXCR, storing one row per CDR3 protein. The sample shows about 220,000 distinct CDR3 sequences, 20% to 25% of them seen only once. The source is a woman aged 45-59 years with Graves' ophthalmopathy. The chain employs TRBV5-4 and TRBJ2-7, with a possible D match to TRBD1 (5 bases). Material: peripheral blood. As DNA, the CDR3 is TGTGCCAGCAGATCAGCCAGGGATCCCCACGAGCAGTACTTC. Translation gives CASRSARDPHEQYF.